This T cell receptor beta chain was sequenced for a study of blood T cell repertoires in COVID-19. Study-level information: Sites in the United States, Italy and Spain provided acute and convalescent COVID-19 samples. PBMCs, B-cell-depleted T cells, or T cells were the source of the cDNA or gDNA that made up the material.

In the authors' methods: Amplified reference gene primers provided the basis for estimating nucleated cell counts. Profiling relied on immunoSEQ multiplex PCR, and the TCRdb table lists in-frame clones only, not all of them. For V, J and clone size, that table is used; D and trimming come from the DNA. The data contain 240,000 or so clones, about 90% of them singletons. Trimming left V 6 bases short and J 3 bases short, with 6 bases between. The CDR3 consists of 11 residues. Germline V CDR1 and CDR2: MNHNY, SVGAGI (reference sequence). This clone was detected only a few times. This clonotype was obtained from a woman aged 25 to 39 who had recovered from COVID-19. Sequences were obtained from peripheral blood. V and J are TRBV6-6 and TRBJ2-7; no clear D. CDR3 nucleotide sequence: TGTGCCAGCAGCGAGCGCTACGAGCAGTACTTC. Protein: CASSERYEQYF.